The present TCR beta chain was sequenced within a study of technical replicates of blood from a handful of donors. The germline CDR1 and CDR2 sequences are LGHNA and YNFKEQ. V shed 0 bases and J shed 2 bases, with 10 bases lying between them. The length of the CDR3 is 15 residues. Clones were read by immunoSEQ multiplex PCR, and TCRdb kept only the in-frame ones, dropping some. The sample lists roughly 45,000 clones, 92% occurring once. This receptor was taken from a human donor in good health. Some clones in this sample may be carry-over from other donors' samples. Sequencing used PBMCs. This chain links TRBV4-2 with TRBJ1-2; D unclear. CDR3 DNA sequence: TGTGCCAGCAGCCAAGAGTCCGGTCAAAACTATGGCTACACCTTC. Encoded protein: CASSQESGQNYGYTF.